This T cell receptor beta chain originates from a study of T cell repertoires in cytomegalovirus infection. In the study overall: Public TCR beta signatures marked donors with CMV infection and the matching HLA.

The trim removed 5 bases at V and 6 bases at J, leaving 11 bases unmatched. The length of the CDR3 is 15 residues. The germline CDR1 and CDR2 sequences are SEHNR and FQNEAQ (reference sequence). In regard to this clonotype: No antigen is known for it.

Broader study findings: The study identified carriers of CMV plus the relevant HLA from cumulative public TCR beta family frequency. The ex vivo response was dominated by HLA-C-restricted CMV-specific TCR beta clonotypes.

TCRdb called the reads again in MiXCR, with one record for every CDR3 protein. Among around 740,000 distinct CDR3 sequences, 35% were seen once, and the ten largest hold 2.8%. Sequencing input: PBMCs. The rearrangement uses TRBV7-9 and TRBJ1-2; 8 positions match TRBD1. This clonotype was obtained from a human donor in good health (CMV status not recorded). Some clones in this sample may be carry-over from other donors' samples. The CDR3 nucleotides are TGTGCCAGCAGCCAATTGGCGCAGGGGGCGAATGGCTACACCTTC. This encodes CASSQLAQGANGYTF.